Each of the 30 T cell receptor beta chains below was sequenced from the same sample in a study of blood T cell repertoires in COVID-19. The data were produced by immunoSEQ multiplex PCR, yet TCRdb's version contains in-frame clones alone and is incomplete. Of 290,000 or so clones detected, roughly 87% appear once; the ten largest clones hold more than 2%. Sequencing was done on a sample of peripheral blood. These receptors were obtained from a man aged 18 to 29 with active or convalescent COVID-19.

The V and J genes are TRBV9 and TRBJ2-3; 12 bases align to TRBD2. V lost 4 bases to trimming and J lost 2 bases; unmatched junction nucleotides: 5. The CDR3 covers 16 residues. The germline V gene has CDR1 SGDLS and CDR2 YYNGEE. CDR3 sequence: CASSQRLAGVTDTQYF. CDR3 sequence (DNA): TGTGCCAGCAGCCAAAGACTAGCGGGAGTCACAGATACGCAGTATTTT.

V is TRBV7-2 and J is TRBJ2-1, with TRBD2 identical over 7 bases. V dropped 3 bases and J dropped 5; count of bases not matched to a gene: 7. This CDR3 comprises 15 residues. The germline gives CDR1 SGHTA, CDR2 FQGNSA. The CDR3 DNA reads as TGTGCCAGCAGCTTGACCGGGACTACCCACAATGAGCAGTTCTTC. Its translation: CASSLTGTTHNEQFF.

This rearrangement joins TRBV4-1 to TRBJ1-1; D gene ambiguous. V shed 1 base and J shed 3 bases, with 6 bases lying between them. Germline-derived CDR1 and CDR2 are MGHRA and YSYEKL. The CDR3 covers 13 residues. This CDR3 reads CASSQAVDTEAFF. The CDR3 bases are TGCGCCAGCAGCCAAGCGGTAGACACTGAAGCTTTCTTT.

The V gene is TRBV2, the J gene TRBJ2-2; 9 nucleotides match TRBD2. The germline gives CDR1 SNHLY, CDR2 FYNNEI. This CDR3 region has 19 residues. V gave up 1 base and J gave up 2 bases; unmatched junction bases: 11. The CDR3 loop is CASSEVSGRPLFNTGELFF. In DNA form, the CDR3 reads TGTGCCAGCAGTGAAGTAAGCGGGAGGCCTCTGTTCAACACCGGGGAGCTGTTTTTT.

The chain carries TRBV9 and TRBJ2-2; D call uncertain. Trimming stripped 0 bases from V and 7 bases from J, with 4 bases between. Germline V gives CDR1 SGDLS, CDR2 YYNGEE. This CDR3 spans 12 amino acids. The CDR3 sequence is CASSVVRGELFF. The CDR3 DNA is TGTGCCAGCAGCGTAGTTCGCGGGGAGCTGTTTTTT. Full variable domain (rest looked up from reference TRBV9 and TRBJ2-2): DSGVTQTPKHLITATGQRVTLRCSPRSGDLSVYWYQQSLDQGLQFLIQYYNGEERAKGNILERFSAQQFPDLHSELNLSSLELGDSALYFCASSVVRGELFFGEGSRLTVL.

J is TRBJ2-7 and V is TRBV7-8; 9 positions match TRBD1. This CDR3 region has 17 residues. The germline gives CDR1 SGHVS, CDR2 FQNEAQ. Losses at the gene ends were 2 bases for V and 1 base for J; bases not matched to a gene: 9. The chain's CDR3 is CASSLPSPGQGSYEQYF. The CDR3 DNA is TGTGCCAGCAGCTTACCATCCCCGGGACAGGGTTCCTACGAGCAGTACTTC.

The chain links TRBV12-3 or TRBV12-4 to TRBJ1-1, with D possibly TRBD1 on 5 matching bases. V was trimmed by 3 bases and J by 6 bases, leaving 8 bases between them. The CDR3 loop spans 12 amino acids. As DNA, the CDR3 is TGTGCCAGCAGTTTTCAGGGTCCTGAAGCTTTCTTT. Translating gives CASSFQGPEAFF.

This chain joins TRBV28 and TRBJ1-4; the D gene is possibly TRBD1 (5 bases). The V end lost 6 bases, the J end lost 7 bases, and 12 bases lay between the germline ends. The CDR3 extends over 13 amino acids. Germline V gene lookup returns CDR1 MDHEN and CDR2 SYDVKM. In DNA, the CDR3 is TGTGCCAGCAGGACACAGGTTGGTGAAAAACTGTTTTTT. Amino acids: CASRTQVGEKLFF.

The rearrangement joins TRBV11-2 to TRBJ2-3; 7 bases fit TRBD1. V shed 7 bases, J shed 4 bases, and the junction held 5 bases outside the gene matches. This CDR3 spans 13 amino acids. In germline, CDR1 is SGHAT, CDR2 FQNNGV. The CDR3 DNA reads TGTGCCAGCACCAAGGGGGCCCCAGATACGCAGTATTTT. Its translation: CASTKGAPDTQYF.

This clone was counted once. V usage is TRBV29-1 and J usage is TRBJ2-7, with D tentatively TRBD1 (6 bases). CDR1 SQVTM and CDR2 ANQGSEA come from the germline V gene. Trimming pared 5 bases from V and 5 bases from J, leaving 19 bases between. The CDR3 is 14 residues long. CDR3 nucleotide sequence: TGCAGCGTTACAAGGGGGTTTGGCATCCACGAGCAGTACTTC. Protein product: CSVTRGFGIHEQYF.

In this sample, this clone turned up a few times. This rearrangement joins TRBV27 to TRBJ1-4; D gene uncertain. The V gene's germline CDR1 is MNHEY and CDR2 SMNVEV (reference sequence). Deletions cut 6 bases from V and 5 bases from J, with 10 bases between. The CDR3 totals 13 residues. The DNA for the CDR3 is TGTGCCAGCAGACTAGGCGGAAATGAAAAACTGTTTTTT. Amino acids: CASRLGGNEKLFF.

V is TRBV18 and J is TRBJ2-1; possible D gene TRBD1, 5 bases. The CDR3 runs to 13 residues. Per germline, CDR1 KGHSH and CDR2 LQKENI. Trimming removed 2 bases from V and 6 bases from J, with 8 bases in between. The CDR3: CASSPSRANEQFF. CDR3 in DNA: TGTGCCAGCTCACCATCCAGGGCCAATGAGCAGTTCTTC.

Only a few counts were recorded for this clone. CDR3 residues: CASSRDFDEAFF. CDR3 sequence (DNA): TGTGCCAGCTCCCGGGACTTTGATGAAGCTTTCTTT. The chain links TRBV25-1 to TRBJ1-1, with D maybe TRBD1 (5 bases). Looked up from germline, CDR1 is MGHDK and CDR2 is SYGVNS. Trimming cost V 8 bases and J 7 bases, with 14 bases left between them. The CDR3 has 12 residues. The variable domain in full, completed from reference TRBV25-1 and TRBJ1-1, reads EADIYQTPRYLVIGTGKKITLECSQTMGHDKMYWYQQDPGMELHLIHYSYGVNSTEKGDLSSESTVSRIRTEHFPLTLESARPSHTSQYLCASSRDFDEAFFGQGTRLTVV.

J is TRBJ2-5 and V is TRBV7-9; tentative D call: TRBD1 (6 bases). This CDR3 is 15 amino acids long. Looked up from germline, CDR1 is SEHNR and CDR2 is FQNEAQ (reference sequence). V shed 2 bases and J shed 0 bases, with 10 bases lying between them. The CDR3 sequence: CASSLQGTNQETQYF. CDR3 coding DNA: TGTGCCAGCAGCTTACAGGGGACCAACCAAGAGACCCAGTACTTC.

The V gene is TRBV29-1, the J gene TRBJ1-3, with 7 bases matching TRBD1. V was pared by 4 bases and J by 0 bases, with 0 bases of the junction left unmatched. CDR1 SQVTM and CDR2 ANQGSEA come from the germline V gene. The CDR3 length is 13 residues. For the CDR3, the DNA is TGCAGCGTTGGGGACAGCTCTGGAAACACCATATATTTT. The encoded protein is CSVGDSSGNTIYF.

The chain combines TRBV3-1 (or the pseudogene TRBV3-2) with TRBJ2-5; 8 bases map to TRBD2. V lost 3 bases to trimming and J lost 0 bases; unmatched junction nucleotides: 3. CDR3 length: 15 amino acids. The germline gives CDR1 LGHDT, CDR2 YNNKEL (reference sequence). In DNA, the CDR3 is TGTGCCAGCAGCCAGTGCGGGGGGTACCAAGAGACCCAGTACTTC. This codes for CASSQCGGYQETQYF.

The CDR3 DNA reads as TGTGCCAGCAGAGGGACTAGCGGGAGGGCCGATACGCAGTATTTT. Residues: CASRGTSGRADTQYF. The chain combines TRBV28 with TRBJ2-3, with 16 bases aligning to TRBD2. The CDR3 totals 15 residues. V gave up 6 bases and J gave up 6 bases; unmatched junction bases: 3. The germline V gene has CDR1 MDHEN and CDR2 SYDVKM.

The gene calls are TRBV13 and TRBJ1-4; a weak D match, TRBD1 (6 bases). The CDR3 length is 12 residues. Germline V lookup: CDR1 PRHDT, CDR2 FYEKMQ (reference sequence). Deletions cut 6 bases from V and 11 bases from J, with 13 bases between. This CDR3 is CASREQGRKLFF. Here the CDR3 DNA reads TGTGCCAGCAGGGAACAGGGCAGGAAACTGTTTTTT.

The V call is TRBV18, the J call TRBJ2-4; D possibly corresponds to TRBD2 (6 bases). This CDR3 is 17 amino acids long. V lost 3 bases and J 8 bases, leaving 23 bases between the germline ends. From germline, CDR1 is KGHSH and CDR2 LQKENI. The CDR3 reads CASSPKPISLGTDIQYF. As DNA, the CDR3 is TGTGCCAGCTCACCTAAACCCATATCTTTAGGGACTGACATTCAGTACTTC.

The V gene is TRBV28, the J gene TRBJ1-1; D not certain. Looked up from germline, CDR1 is MDHEN and CDR2 is SYDVKM. The CDR3 sequence is 12 residues long. The V end lost 4 bases, the J end lost 11 bases, and 14 bases lay between the germline ends. The CDR3 loop is CASSSTDWRAFF. As DNA, the CDR3 is TGTGCCAGCAGTTCGACCGACTGGAGGGCTTTCTTT.

The chain couples TRBV18 to TRBJ1-1; D uncertain. This CDR3 spans 14 amino acids. Germline CDR1 is KGHSH and CDR2 is LQKENI. V lost 4 bases, J lost 2 bases, and 11 bases lay in between. The CDR3 spells CASSLSGVNTEAFF. In DNA, the CDR3 is TGTGCCAGCTCACTCTCCGGGGTTAACACTGAAGCTTTCTTT.

The genes are TRBV28 and TRBJ2-7, with TRBD1 matching 10 bases. V trimming: 4 bases; J trimming: 3 bases; junction bases outside the gene matches: 12. This CDR3 is 17 amino acids long. Germline CDR1 reads MDHEN; CDR2 reads SYDVKM. This CDR3 reads CASSSKGQGVLLYEQYF. The DNA of the CDR3 is TGTGCCAGCAGTTCAAAAGGACAGGGGGTGCTCCTCTACGAGCAGTACTTC. The whole variable domain, remainder taken from reference TRBV28 and TRBJ2-7, is DVKVTQSSRYLVKRTGEKVFLECVQDMDHENMFWYRQDPGLGLRLIYFSYDVKMKEKGDIPEGYSVSREKKERFSLILESASTNQTSMYLCASSSKGQGVLLYEQYFGPGTRLTVT.

The V and J genes are TRBV7-2 and TRBJ2-7; D is undetermined. Germline V CDR1 and CDR2: SGHTA, FQGNSA. This CDR3 spans 18 amino acids. Trimming left V 5 bases short and J 0 bases short, with 23 bases between. CDR3 sequence reads: CASSAYRNPDTHSYEQYF. The CDR3 DNA follows: TGTGCCAGCAGCGCCTACCGAAACCCAGACACCCACTCCTACGAGCAGTACTTC.

The V and J genes are TRBV10-3 and TRBJ2-7, with 7 bases aligning to TRBD2. The V gene's germline CDR1 is ENHRY and CDR2 SYGVKD. The J segment lost 4 bases and the V segment lost 0 bases, leaving 6 bases of the junction unmatched. The CDR3 spans 15 residues. The CDR3 is CAISESGEGIYEQYF. For the CDR3, the DNA is TGTGCCATCAGTGAGTCGGGGGAGGGTATTTACGAGCAGTACTTC.

The J gene is TRBJ2-1, the V gene TRBV4-3; 7 bases align to TRBD2. Trimming at V came to 0 bases and at J to 4 bases, leaving 6 bases not matched to a gene. Germline V gene sequence: CDR1 LGHNA, CDR2 YSLEER. This CDR3 region has 16 residues. The CDR3 bases are TGCGCCAGCAGCCAAGATCGAGCGGGGTCATACAATGAGCAGTTCTTC. Its protein product is CASSQDRAGSYNEQFF.

This clone was seen a single time. This chain links TRBV25-1 with TRBJ2-2; D is perhaps TRBD1 (6 bases). Germline CDR1 and CDR2: MGHDK and SYGVNS. The CDR3 has 15 amino acids. Trimming cost V 1 base and J 4 bases, with 10 bases left between them. The CDR3 region has the DNA TGTGCCAGCAGTGAATCAGGGGTGGGCACCGGGGAGCTGTTTTTT. It yields the protein CASSESGVGTGELFF.

The rearrangement uses TRBV6-1 and TRBJ1-5; possible D gene TRBD1, 6 bases. The germline V and J ends were trimmed by 1 base and 3 bases, with 10 bases remaining between them. The germline V gene has CDR1 MNHNS and CDR2 SASEGT. This CDR3 region has 15 residues. This chain's CDR3 is CASSEVGTPNQPQHF. The CDR3 DNA reads TGTGCCAGCAGTGAAGTAGGGACACCCAATCAGCCCCAGCATTTT.

This chain joins TRBV27 and TRBJ2-3, with 10 bases matching TRBD2. In germline, CDR1 is MNHEY, CDR2 SMNVEV (reference sequence). The ends lost 4 bases at V and 5 bases at J; junction bases unmatched: 6. CDR3 size: 15 residues. This CDR3 is CASSYQREGRDTQYF. The CDR3 DNA reads TGTGCCAGCAGTTATCAGCGGGAGGGCCGAGATACGCAGTATTTT.

Points on this clone: Other nucleotide sequences from this sample produce the same CDR3. The chain links TRBV5-1 to TRBJ2-7, with D unresolved. The germline V gene has CDR1 SGHRS and CDR2 YFSETQ. The CDR3 is 13 residues long. V dropped 8 bases and J dropped 3 bases, with 15 bases sitting between them. The chain's CDR3 is CASSYGQNYEQYF. The CDR3 DNA reads as TGCGCCAGTAGTTATGGGCAAAACTACGAGCAGTACTTC.

The rearrangement uses TRBV4-1 and TRBJ1-2; D is unclear. The germline V gene has CDR1 MGHRA and CDR2 YSYEKL. Trimming took off 1 base at V and 4 bases at J, with 13 bases between the two ends. The CDR3 has 15 amino acids. CDR3 DNA sequence: TGCGCCAGCAGCCAAGTAGCCCCCACGGGCTATGGCTACACCTTC. Protein product: CASSQVAPTGYGYTF.